This T cell receptor (beta chain) was recorded in a study of T-cell reconstitution after alpha-beta-depleted transplantation in children. Unique molecular identifiers tagged the TCRbeta library. TCRdb itself ran the PCR reads through MiXCR, one entry per CDR3 protein. The data contain some 640,000 distinct CDR3 sequences, approximately 16% of them singletons. The CDR3 totals 16 residues. The V segment lost 6 bases and the J segment 0 bases; nucleotides outside the gene matches: 6. The source material was PBMCs from the stem cell graft donor, sampled from the stem cell graft. V is TRBV12-3 or TRBV12-4 and J is TRBJ1-1; 11 bases match TRBD1. This clonotype was sampled from a human donor who donated a stem cell graft to a child with acute myeloid leukemia. CDR3 in DNA: TGTGCCAGCAGCCAAGGGACAGGGGGATTGAACACTGAAGCTTTCTTT. Its protein is CASSQGTGGLNTEAFF.